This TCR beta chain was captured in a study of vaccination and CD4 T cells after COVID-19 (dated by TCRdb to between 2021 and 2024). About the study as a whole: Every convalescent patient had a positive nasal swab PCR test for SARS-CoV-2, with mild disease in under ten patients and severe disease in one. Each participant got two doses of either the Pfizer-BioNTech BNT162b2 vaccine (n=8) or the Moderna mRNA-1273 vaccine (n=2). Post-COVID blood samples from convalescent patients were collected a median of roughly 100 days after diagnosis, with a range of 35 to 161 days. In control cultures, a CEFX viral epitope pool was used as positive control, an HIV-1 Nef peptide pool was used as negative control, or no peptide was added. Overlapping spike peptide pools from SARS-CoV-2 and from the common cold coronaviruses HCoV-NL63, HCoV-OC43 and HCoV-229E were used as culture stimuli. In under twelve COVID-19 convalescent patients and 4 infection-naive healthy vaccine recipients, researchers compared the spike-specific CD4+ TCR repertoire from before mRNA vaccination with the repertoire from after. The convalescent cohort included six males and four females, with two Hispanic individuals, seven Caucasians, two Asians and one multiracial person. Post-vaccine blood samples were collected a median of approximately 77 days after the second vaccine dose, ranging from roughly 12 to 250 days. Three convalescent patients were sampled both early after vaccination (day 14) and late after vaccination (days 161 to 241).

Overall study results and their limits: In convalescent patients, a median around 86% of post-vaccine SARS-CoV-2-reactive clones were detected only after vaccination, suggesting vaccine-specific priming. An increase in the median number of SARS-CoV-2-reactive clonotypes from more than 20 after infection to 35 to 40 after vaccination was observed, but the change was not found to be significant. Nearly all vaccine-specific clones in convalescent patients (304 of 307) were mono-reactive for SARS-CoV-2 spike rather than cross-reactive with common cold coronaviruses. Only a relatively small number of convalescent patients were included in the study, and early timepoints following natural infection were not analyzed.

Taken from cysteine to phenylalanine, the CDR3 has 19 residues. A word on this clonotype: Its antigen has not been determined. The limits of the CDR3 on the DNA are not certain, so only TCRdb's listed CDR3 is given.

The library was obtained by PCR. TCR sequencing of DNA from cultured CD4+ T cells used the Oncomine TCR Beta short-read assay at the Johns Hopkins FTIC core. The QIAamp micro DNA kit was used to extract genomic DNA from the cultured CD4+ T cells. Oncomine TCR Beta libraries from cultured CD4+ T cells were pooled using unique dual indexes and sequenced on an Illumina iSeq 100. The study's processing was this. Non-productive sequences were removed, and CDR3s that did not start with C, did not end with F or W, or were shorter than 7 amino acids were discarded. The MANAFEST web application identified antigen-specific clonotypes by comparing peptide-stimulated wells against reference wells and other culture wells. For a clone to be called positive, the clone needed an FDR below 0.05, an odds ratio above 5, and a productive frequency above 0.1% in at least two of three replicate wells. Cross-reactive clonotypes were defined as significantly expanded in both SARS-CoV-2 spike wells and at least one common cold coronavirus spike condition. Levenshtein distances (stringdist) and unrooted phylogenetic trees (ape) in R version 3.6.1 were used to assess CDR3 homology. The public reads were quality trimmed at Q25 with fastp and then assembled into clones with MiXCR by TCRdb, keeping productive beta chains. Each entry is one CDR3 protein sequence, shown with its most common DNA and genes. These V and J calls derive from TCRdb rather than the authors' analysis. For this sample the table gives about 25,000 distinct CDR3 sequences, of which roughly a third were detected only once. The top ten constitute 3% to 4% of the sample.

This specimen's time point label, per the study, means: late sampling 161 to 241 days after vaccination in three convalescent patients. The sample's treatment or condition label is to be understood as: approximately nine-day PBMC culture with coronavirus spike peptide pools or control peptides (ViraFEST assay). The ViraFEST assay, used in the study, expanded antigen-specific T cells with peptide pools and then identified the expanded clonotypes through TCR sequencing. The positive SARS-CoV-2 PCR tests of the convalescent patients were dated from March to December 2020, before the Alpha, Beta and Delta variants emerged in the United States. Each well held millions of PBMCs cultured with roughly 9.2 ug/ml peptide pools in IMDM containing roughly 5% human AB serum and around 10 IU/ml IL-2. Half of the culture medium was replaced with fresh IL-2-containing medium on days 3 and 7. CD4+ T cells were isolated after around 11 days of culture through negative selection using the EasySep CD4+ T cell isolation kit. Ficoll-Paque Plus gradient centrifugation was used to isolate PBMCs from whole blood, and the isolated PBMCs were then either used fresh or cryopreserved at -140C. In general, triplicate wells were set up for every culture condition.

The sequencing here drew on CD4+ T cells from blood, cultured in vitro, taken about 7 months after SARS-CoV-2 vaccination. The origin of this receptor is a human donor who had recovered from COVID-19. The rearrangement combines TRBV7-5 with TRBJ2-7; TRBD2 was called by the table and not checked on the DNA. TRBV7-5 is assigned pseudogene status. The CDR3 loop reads CISVPEAQRILAGSYEQYF.